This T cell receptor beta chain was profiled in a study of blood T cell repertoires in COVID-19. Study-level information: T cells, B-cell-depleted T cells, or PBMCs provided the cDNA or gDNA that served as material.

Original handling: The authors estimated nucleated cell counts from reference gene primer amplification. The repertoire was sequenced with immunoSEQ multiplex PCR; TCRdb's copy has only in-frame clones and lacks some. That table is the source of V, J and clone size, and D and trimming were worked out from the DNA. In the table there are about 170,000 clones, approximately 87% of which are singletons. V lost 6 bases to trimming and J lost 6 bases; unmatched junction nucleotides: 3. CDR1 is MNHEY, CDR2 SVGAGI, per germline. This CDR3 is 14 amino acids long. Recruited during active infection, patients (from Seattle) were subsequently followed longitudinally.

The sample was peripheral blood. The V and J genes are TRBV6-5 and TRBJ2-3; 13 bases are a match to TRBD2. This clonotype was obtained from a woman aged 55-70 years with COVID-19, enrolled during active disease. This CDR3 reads CASSLTSGRDTQYF. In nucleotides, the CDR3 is TGTGCCAGCAGCTTGACTAGCGGGAGGGATACGCAGTATTTT.